A selection of T cell receptor beta chains follows, all from one sample in a study of response to subunit inactivated influenza vaccine. TCRdb fed the RT-PCR reads into MiXCR, producing one record per CDR3 protein. The sample records about 780,000 distinct CDR3 sequences, about 18% being singletons. The sample consisted of PBMCs from blood, taken around 5 days after vaccination. These receptors were taken from a man aged 45-65 years who received an inactivated influenza vaccine. Both conserved end residues are part of each CDR3. D genes are given only for firm matches. The size field is filled for only some rows; it gives once, few, many or a size class.

j_gene: TRBJ2-3; d_gene: -; abundance: -; v_gene: TRBV15; CDR3nt: TGTGCCACCAGCAGAGCTTTTGGCGATACGCAGTATTTT; CDR3aa: CATSRAFGDTQYF
j_gene: TRBJ2-2; d_gene: -; abundance: -; v_gene: TRBV28; CDR3nt: TGTGCCAGCAGTTTAACCATAAACACCGGGGAGTTTTTTTTT; CDR3aa: CASSLTINTGEFFF
j_gene: TRBJ2-6; d_gene: -; abundance: -; v_gene: TRBV20-1; CDR3nt: TGCAGTGCTAGAGCATCAGGGACTGGGGCCAACGTCCTGACTTTC; CDR3aa: CSARASGTGANVLTF
j_gene: TRBJ2-5; d_gene: TRBD2; abundance: -; v_gene: TRBV12-3/TRBV12-4; CDR3nt: TGTGCCAGCAAAGGACTAGAAGAGACCCAGTACTTC; CDR3aa: CASKGLEETQYF
j_gene: TRBJ2-1; d_gene: TRBD1; abundance: few; v_gene: TRBV29-1; CDR3nt: TGCAGCGTTGAAGCTTTTAAGAGGGCCGGGACAGGGATGGACAATGAGCAGTTCTTC; CDR3aa: CSVEAFKRAGTGMDNEQFF
j_gene: TRBJ1-6; d_gene: TRBD1; abundance: many; v_gene: TRBV5-1; CDR3nt: TGCGCCAGCAGCTTGGACAGGGGAGGTCTTGATTATTCACCCCTCCACTTT; CDR3aa: CASSLDRGGLDYSPLHF
j_gene: TRBJ1-5; d_gene: -; abundance: -; v_gene: TRBV9; CDR3nt: TGTGCCAGCAGCTTCGGGACGGCAGCGGAGCCCCAGCATTTT; CDR3aa: CASSFGTAAEPQHF
j_gene: TRBJ2-5; d_gene: -; abundance: few; v_gene: TRBV6-1; CDR3nt: TGTGCCAGCAGGGGTTCTTGGGGACAAGAGACCCAGTACTTC; CDR3aa: CASRGSWGQETQYF
j_gene: TRBJ2-1; d_gene: TRBD2; abundance: -; v_gene: TRBV4-3; CDR3nt: TGCGCCAGCAGCCAATACCCCATGGGTAGCGGGGGGGTGAACAATGAGCAGTTCTTC; CDR3aa: CASSQYPMGSGGVNNEQFF
j_gene: TRBJ1-2; d_gene: TRBD1; abundance: -; v_gene: TRBV6-1; CDR3nt: TGTGCCACCAGCGGGACCCAGGGGGCCCACTATGGCTACACCTTC; CDR3aa: CATSGTQGAHYGYTF
j_gene: TRBJ1-2; d_gene: -; abundance: few; v_gene: TRBV12-3/TRBV12-4; CDR3nt: TGTGCCAGCAGTTTTCGAGACACTACGTCCTATGGCTACACCTTC; CDR3aa: CASSFRDTTSYGYTF
j_gene: TRBJ1-1; d_gene: -; abundance: -; v_gene: TRBV11-1; CDR3nt: TGTGCCAGCAGCTTAGAGGGGCCCAGACCGAACACTGAAGCTTTCTTT; CDR3aa: CASSLEGPRPNTEAFF
j_gene: TRBJ2-3; d_gene: -; abundance: -; v_gene: TRBV29-1; CDR3nt: TGCAGCGTCCCGACTTGGGATACGCAGTATTTT; CDR3aa: CSVPTWDTQYF
j_gene: TRBJ2-7; d_gene: -; abundance: few; v_gene: TRBV24-1; CDR3nt: TGTGCCACCAGTGATTTTTCAGGGTCCTACGAGCAGTACTTC; CDR3aa: CATSDFSGSYEQYF
j_gene: TRBJ1-5; d_gene: -; abundance: -; v_gene: TRBV7-2; CDR3nt: TGTGCCAGCAGCCCCCGGAACCGACAGCCCCAGCATTTT; CDR3aa: CASSPRNRQPQHF
j_gene: TRBJ2-5; d_gene: -; abundance: few; v_gene: TRBV5-1; CDR3nt: TGCGCCAGCAGCCGGACCCAGGGTCGGGGAGAGACCCAGTACTTC; CDR3aa: CASSRTQGRGETQYF
j_gene: TRBJ2-1; d_gene: -; abundance: many; v_gene: TRBV12-3/TRBV12-4; CDR3nt: TGTGCCAGCAGTTTAGACGTAAGCTCCTACAATGAGCAGTTCTTC; CDR3aa: CASSLDVSSYNEQFF
j_gene: TRBJ2-1; d_gene: -; abundance: -; v_gene: TRBV7-8; CDR3nt: TGTGCCAGCAGCTCCAGGGTAGACTCCTACAATGAGCAGTTCTTC; CDR3aa: CASSSRVDSYNEQFF
j_gene: TRBJ2-7; d_gene: -; abundance: -; v_gene: TRBV5-1; CDR3nt: TGCGCCAGCAGCTTGGGTTATGGCCGGGGCTACGAGCAGTACTTC; CDR3aa: CASSLGYGRGYEQYF
j_gene: TRBJ2-7; d_gene: TRBD1; abundance: -; v_gene: TRBV20-1; CDR3nt: TGCAGTGCTAGAGGCTGGGACAGGTCGATTTACGAGCAGTACTTC; CDR3aa: CSARGWDRSIYEQYF
j_gene: TRBJ2-1; d_gene: -; abundance: few; v_gene: TRBV12-3/TRBV12-4; CDR3nt: TGTGCCAGCAGTTTGTCGCCCGAGGCTGAGCAGTTCTTC; CDR3aa: CASSLSPEAEQFF
j_gene: TRBJ2-7; d_gene: -; abundance: few; v_gene: TRBV20-1; CDR3nt: TGCAGTAATAACCTGGAGGGCCGACCCTACGAGCAGTACTTC; CDR3aa: CSNNLEGRPYEQYF
j_gene: TRBJ2-4; d_gene: TRBD2; abundance: few; v_gene: TRBV15; CDR3nt: TGTGCCACCAGCAGAGGGTTGGGACTAGCAGAAGCAAACATTCAGTACTTC; CDR3aa: CATSRGLGLAEANIQYF
j_gene: TRBJ2-6; d_gene: TRBD1; abundance: few; v_gene: TRBV5-1; CDR3nt: TGCGCCAGCAGCACGACAGGGGTATCTGGGGCCAACGTCCTGACTTTC; CDR3aa: CASSTTGVSGANVLTF
j_gene: TRBJ1-4; d_gene: -; abundance: -; v_gene: TRBV7-9; CDR3nt: TGTGCCAGCAGCTTAGACGCCAGGAATGAAAAACTGTTTTTT; CDR3aa: CASSLDARNEKLFF
j_gene: TRBJ2-7; d_gene: -; abundance: few; v_gene: TRBV11-1; CDR3nt: TGTGCCAGCCGCCCAAATCAAGACGAGGGGCCGAGCTCCTACGAGCAGTACTTC; CDR3aa: CASRPNQDEGPSSYEQYF
j_gene: TRBJ2-5; d_gene: -; abundance: -; v_gene: TRBV5-8; CDR3nt: TGTGCCAGCAGCTTGTCTTGGCAGGGAGAGACCCAGTACTTC; CDR3aa: CASSLSWQGETQYF
j_gene: TRBJ1-5; d_gene: TRBD1; abundance: few; v_gene: TRBV20-1; CDR3nt: TGCAGTGCCACAGGACAGGGCAATCAGCCCCAGCATTTT; CDR3aa: CSATGQGNQPQHF
j_gene: TRBJ1-6; d_gene: -; abundance: few; v_gene: TRBV4-1; CDR3nt: TGCGCCAGCAGCCAAGGATCGGGGGGACGGTCGGAGCCCCTCCACTTT; CDR3aa: CASSQGSGGRSEPLHF
j_gene: TRBJ1-2; d_gene: TRBD1; abundance: many; v_gene: TRBV7-2; CDR3nt: TGTGCCAGCAGCCAGGTTCCGGGACAGATTGCCAACTATGGCTACACCTTC; CDR3aa: CASSQVPGQIANYGYTF
j_gene: TRBJ2-3; d_gene: TRBD1; abundance: -; v_gene: TRBV6-1; CDR3nt: TGTGCCAGCACCCAGACAGGGGGCGGGACGCAGTATTTT; CDR3aa: CASTQTGGGTQYF
j_gene: TRBJ1-2; d_gene: -; abundance: few; v_gene: TRBV4-2; CDR3nt: TGTGCCAGCAGCTCGGACTCAAGCCCCTATGGCTACACCTTC; CDR3aa: CASSSDSSPYGYTF
j_gene: TRBJ2-7; d_gene: -; abundance: many; v_gene: TRBV4-3; CDR3nt: TGCGCCAGCAGCCAACAGCCGAGCTCCTACGAGCAGTACTTC; CDR3aa: CASSQQPSSYEQYF
j_gene: TRBJ2-3; d_gene: TRBD2; abundance: few; v_gene: TRBV5-1; CDR3nt: TGCGCCAGCAGCTTGGCTCGCGGGGGGCCGACAGATACGCAGTATTTT; CDR3aa: CASSLARGGPTDTQYF
j_gene: TRBJ2-1; d_gene: -; abundance: many; v_gene: TRBV7-8; CDR3nt: TGTGCCAGCAGCTTAGATAGCCCATACAATGAGCAGTTCTTC; CDR3aa: CASSLDSPYNEQFF
j_gene: TRBJ1-1; d_gene: -; abundance: -; v_gene: TRBV12-3/TRBV12-4; CDR3nt: TGTGCCAGCAGTTTAGTTTCAAGGGTAGGGGAAGCTTTCTTT; CDR3aa: CASSLVSRVGEAFF
j_gene: TRBJ2-5; d_gene: TRBD2; abundance: few; v_gene: TRBV5-1; CDR3nt: TGCGCCAGCAGCTTGCCATCCGGGACTACTCAAGAGACCCAGTACTTC; CDR3aa: CASSLPSGTTQETQYF
j_gene: TRBJ2-7; d_gene: -; abundance: few; v_gene: TRBV4-3; CDR3nt: TGCGCCAGCAGCCAAGGACGACAGGCGGCCTACGAGCAGTACTTC; CDR3aa: CASSQGRQAAYEQYF
j_gene: TRBJ2-7; d_gene: TRBD2; abundance: -; v_gene: TRBV18; CDR3nt: TGTGCCAGCTCACTCCCTAGCGGGGGTAAATACGAGCAGTACTTC; CDR3aa: CASSLPSGGKYEQYF
j_gene: TRBJ2-2; d_gene: TRBD1; abundance: few; v_gene: TRBV28; CDR3nt: TGTGCCAGCGACAGGGGGTGGAACACCGGGGAGCTGTTTTTT; CDR3aa: CASDRGWNTGELFF
j_gene: TRBJ1-1; d_gene: TRBD1; abundance: -; v_gene: TRBV5-1; CDR3nt: TGCGCCAGCAGCTTGTGGACAGGCGAGGGCACTGAAGCTTTCTTT; CDR3aa: CASSLWTGEGTEAFF
j_gene: TRBJ2-7; d_gene: -; abundance: -; v_gene: TRBV7-9; CDR3nt: TGTGCCAGCAGCTCTAAGGACCCAAGTCACGAGCAGTACTTC; CDR3aa: CASSSKDPSHEQYF
j_gene: TRBJ2-7; d_gene: TRBD1; abundance: -; v_gene: TRBV7-2; CDR3nt: TGTGCCAGCAGCCACACAGGGGTGGGCGAGCAGTACTTC; CDR3aa: CASSHTGVGEQYF
j_gene: TRBJ2-1; d_gene: TRBD2; abundance: -; v_gene: TRBV10-3; CDR3nt: TGTGCCATCAGTGAGTCGAAACGGGGGGGCTCCTACAATGAGCAGTTCTTC; CDR3aa: CAISESKRGGSYNEQFF
j_gene: TRBJ2-3; d_gene: TRBD1; abundance: many; v_gene: TRBV7-2; CDR3nt: TGTGCCAGCAGCTCCGGACAGGGGAACACAGATACGCAGTATTTT; CDR3aa: CASSSGQGNTDTQYF
j_gene: TRBJ2-7; d_gene: TRBD1; abundance: -; v_gene: TRBV5-1; CDR3nt: TGCGCCAGCACCGCTCCTTATACGGGACAGGGAACTATGACGTACTTC; CDR3aa: CASTAPYTGQGTMTYF
j_gene: TRBJ1-4; d_gene: TRBD1; abundance: few; v_gene: TRBV4-3; CDR3nt: TGCGCCAGCAGCCAAGGGGACAGGGTTTTGGAAAAACTGTTTTTT; CDR3aa: CASSQGDRVLEKLFF
j_gene: TRBJ1-2; d_gene: -; abundance: once; v_gene: TRBV7-9; CDR3nt: TGTGCCAGCAGCTATTCTACTAACTATGGCTACACCTTC; CDR3aa: CASSYSTNYGYTF